This TCR beta chain was observed in a study of CD8 T cells in ankylosing spondylitis. Per the germline V gene, CDR1 is SEHNR and CDR2 is FQNEAQ (reference sequence). V shed 1 base and J shed 3 bases, with 15 bases lying between them. CDR3 size: 16 residues. Points from the study as a whole: From matched ankylosing spondylitis synovial fluid, disease-linked clones were reportedly recovered at significantly enriched levels. Disease-linked clones had a CD8+ phenotype and relatively low frequency in peripheral blood. Roughly eight highly homologous variants made up a TCR beta motif that seemed to typify ankylosing spondylitis blood. Reactive arthritis synovial fluid and blood previously showed some of these motif variants.

This clonotype was observed a handful of times. Antigen specificity is unknown. Molecular-barcoded quantitative 5'-RACE produced these TCR beta libraries. MiXCR, run by TCRdb on the 5' RACE reads, gives a single entry per CDR3 protein. The data hold 220,000 or so distinct CDR3 sequences, with about a sixth observed a single time. The sequencing input was blood, either unsorted or a sorted T cell fraction (not recorded which). J is TRBJ1-1 and V is TRBV7-9, with D tentatively TRBD1 (6 bases). This TCR came from a male donor with ankylosing spondylitis. The CDR3 DNA reads TGTGCCAGCAGCTTAGTTCCCAGGGGCGGGTACACTGAAGCTTTCTTT. As protein: CASSLVPRGGYTEAFF.